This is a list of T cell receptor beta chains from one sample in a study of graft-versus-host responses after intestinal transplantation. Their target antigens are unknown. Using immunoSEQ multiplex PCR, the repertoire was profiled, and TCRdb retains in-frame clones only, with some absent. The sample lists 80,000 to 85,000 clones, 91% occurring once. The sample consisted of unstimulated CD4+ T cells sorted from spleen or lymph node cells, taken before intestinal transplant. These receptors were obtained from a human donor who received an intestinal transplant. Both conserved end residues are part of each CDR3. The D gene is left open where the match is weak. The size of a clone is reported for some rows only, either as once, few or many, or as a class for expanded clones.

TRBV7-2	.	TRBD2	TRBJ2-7	CASSLVGAGGTYEQYF	TGTGCCAGCAGCTTAGTTGGAGCGGGGGGGACGTACGAGCAGTACTTC
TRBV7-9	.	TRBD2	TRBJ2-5	CASSLRGGEETQYF	TGTGCCAGCAGCTTGCGGGGGGGAGAAGAGACCCAGTACTTC
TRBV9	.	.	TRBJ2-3	CASSVGGTDTQYF	TGTGCCAGCAGCGTTGGAGGCACAGATACGCAGTATTTT
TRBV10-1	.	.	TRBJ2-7	CASSSGPYEQYF	TGCGCCAGCAGTTCAGGGCCCTACGAGCAGTACTTC
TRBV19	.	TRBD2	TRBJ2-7	CASIVSGGPRDEQYF	TGTGCCAGTATTGTTAGCGGGGGGCCAAGGGACGAGCAGTACTTC
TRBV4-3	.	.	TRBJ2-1	CASSQEAFPSSYNEQFF	TGCGCCAGCAGCCAAGAGGCATTCCCCAGCTCCTACAATGAGCAGTTCTTC
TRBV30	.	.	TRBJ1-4	CAWSISSTNEKLFF	TGTGCCTGGAGTATTAGCAGTACTAATGAAAAACTGTTTTTT
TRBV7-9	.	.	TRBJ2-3	CASSYQSDTQYF	TGTGCCAGCAGTTATCAGTCGGATACGCAGTATTTT
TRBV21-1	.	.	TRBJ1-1	CASSKQGRKEAFF	TGTGCCAGCAGCAAACAGGGTCGTAAGGAGGCTTTCTTT
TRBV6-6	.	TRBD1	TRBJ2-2	CASSFRDRAGGELFF	TGTGCCAGCAGTTTCCGGGACAGGGCCGGCGGGGAGCTGTTTTTT
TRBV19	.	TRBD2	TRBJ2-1	CASSTRLAGGRLNEQFF	TGTGCCAGTAGTACCCGACTAGCGGGGGGGCGACTCAATGAGCAGTTCTTC
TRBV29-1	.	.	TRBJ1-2	CSVSAAGHYGYTF	TGCAGCGTTTCCGCGGCAGGGCACTACGGCTACACCTTC
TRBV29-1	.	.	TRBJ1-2	CSVRRDWEEDYGYTF	TGCAGCGTTCGCCGGGATTGGGAGGAAGACTATGGCTACACCTTC
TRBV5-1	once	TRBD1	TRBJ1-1	CASSTGQGKDTEAFF	TGCGCCAGCAGCACGGGACAGGGCAAGGACACTGAAGCTTTCTTT
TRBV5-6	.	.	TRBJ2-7	CASSLGESTGSYEQYF	TGTGCCAGCAGCTTGGGGGAATCGACAGGTAGCTACGAGCAGTACTTC
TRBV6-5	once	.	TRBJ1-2	CASREGGRNNYGYTF	TGTGCCAGCAGGGAGGGTGGGCGCAATAACTATGGCTACACCTTC
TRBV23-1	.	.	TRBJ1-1	CASRPQTNTEAFF	TGCGCCAGCAGACCCCAGACTAACACTGAAGCTTTCTTT
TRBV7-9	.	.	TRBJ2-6	CASSFQTPAGANVLTF	TGTGCCAGCAGCTTCCAGACTCCAGCTGGGGCCAACGTCCTGACTTTC
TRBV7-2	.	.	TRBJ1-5	CASSPLNGNQPQHF	TGTGCCAGCAGCCCCCTCAACGGGAATCAGCCCCAGCATTTT
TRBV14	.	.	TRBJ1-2	CASSQDLAYGYTF	TGTGCCAGCAGCCAAGATCTAGCGTATGGCTACACCTTC
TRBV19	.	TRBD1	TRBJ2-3	CASSIATGHSTDTQYF	TGTGCCAGTAGTATAGCGACAGGGCACAGCACAGATACGCAGTATTTT
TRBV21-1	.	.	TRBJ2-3	CASSSTPTGTSTDTQYF	TGTGCCAGCAGCAGTACTCCGACAGGGACTAGCACAGATACGCAGTATTTT
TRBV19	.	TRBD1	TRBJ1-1	CASSKETGQGVTEAFF	TGTGCCAGTAGTAAGGAAACGGGACAGGGAGTAACTGAAGCTTTCTTT
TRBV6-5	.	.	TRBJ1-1	CASKGGANTEAFF	TGTGCCAGCAAGGGGGGGGCGAACACTGAAGCTTTCTTT
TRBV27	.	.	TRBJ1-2	CASSLSGIGDYGYTF	TGTGCCAGCAGTTTATCTGGTATAGGGGACTATGGCTACACCTTC
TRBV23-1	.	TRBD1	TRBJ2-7	CASIWDRGLIAYEQYF	TGCGCCAGCATCTGGGACAGGGGGCTTATCGCCTACGAGCAGTACTTC
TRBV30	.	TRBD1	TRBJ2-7	CAPSRPDRGSYEQYF	TGTGCTCCGAGTAGGCCCGACAGGGGCTCCTACGAGCAGTACTTC
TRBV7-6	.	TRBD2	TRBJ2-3	CASSRDYPSTDTQYF	TGTGCCAGCAGCAGGGACTACCCTAGCACAGATACGCAGTATTTT
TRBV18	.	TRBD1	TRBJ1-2	CASSPGQGGFDYGYTF	TGTGCCAGCTCACCCGGTCAAGGGGGCTTTGACTATGGCTACACCTTC
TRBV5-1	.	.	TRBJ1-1	CASSLGFSGQSNEAFF	TGCGCCAGCAGCTTGGGGTTTTCAGGGCAGAGTAATGAAGCTTTCTTT
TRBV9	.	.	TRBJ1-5	CASSVAMYGGRDNQPQHF	TGTGCCAGCAGCGTAGCTATGTACGGGGGGCGAGACAATCAGCCCCAGCATTTT
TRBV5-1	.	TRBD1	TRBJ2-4	CASSPGQPKNIQYF	TGCGCCAGCAGCCCGGGACAGCCCAAAAACATTCAGTACTTC
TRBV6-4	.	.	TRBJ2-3	CASSLGGADTQYF	TGTGCCAGCAGCCTAGGGGGGGCAGATACGCAGTATTTT
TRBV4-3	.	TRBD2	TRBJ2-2	CASSQGRGREYTGELFF	TGCGCCAGCAGCCAAGGGAGAGGGAGGGAATACACCGGGGAGCTGTTTTTT
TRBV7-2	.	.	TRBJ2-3	CASSLRGSLDTQYF	TGTGCCAGCAGCTTACGGGGTAGCTTGGATACGCAGTATTTT
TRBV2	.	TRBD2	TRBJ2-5	CASSAGTSGGTVAQYF	TGTGCCAGCAGCGCCGGGACTAGCGGGGGGACAGTGGCCCAGTACTTC
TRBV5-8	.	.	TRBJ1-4	CASSPLRREPNEKLFF	TGTGCCAGCAGCCCCCTCCGGAGGGAACCTAATGAAAAACTGTTTTTT
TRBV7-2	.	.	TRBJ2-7	CASSSSIHEQYF	TGTGCCAGCAGCTCTAGCATCCACGAGCAGTACTTC
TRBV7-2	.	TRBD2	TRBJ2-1	CASSLVAGGLYNEQFF	TGTGCCAGCAGCTTAGTCGCGGGGGGCCTCTACAATGAGCAGTTCTTC
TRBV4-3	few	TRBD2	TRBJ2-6	CASSQEALGGGAPGANVLTF	TGCGCCAGCAGCCAAGAGGCCCTAGGCGGGGGGGCTCCCGGGGCCAACGTCCTGACTTTC
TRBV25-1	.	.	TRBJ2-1	CASSGTGHEQFF	TGTGCCAGCAGTGGTACAGGGCATGAGCAGTTCTTC
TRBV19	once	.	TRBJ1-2	CASKGEQGNYGYTF	TGTGCCAGTAAGGGGGAACAGGGAAACTATGGCTACACCTTC
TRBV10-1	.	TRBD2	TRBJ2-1	CASSESRELAGGKRVNEQFF	TGCGCCAGCAGTGAGTCGAGAGAACTAGCGGGGGGCAAGAGGGTCAATGAGCAGTTCTTC
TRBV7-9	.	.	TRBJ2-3	CASSLSTTAWYF	TGTGCCAGCAGCTTATCGACTACGGCCTGGTATTTT